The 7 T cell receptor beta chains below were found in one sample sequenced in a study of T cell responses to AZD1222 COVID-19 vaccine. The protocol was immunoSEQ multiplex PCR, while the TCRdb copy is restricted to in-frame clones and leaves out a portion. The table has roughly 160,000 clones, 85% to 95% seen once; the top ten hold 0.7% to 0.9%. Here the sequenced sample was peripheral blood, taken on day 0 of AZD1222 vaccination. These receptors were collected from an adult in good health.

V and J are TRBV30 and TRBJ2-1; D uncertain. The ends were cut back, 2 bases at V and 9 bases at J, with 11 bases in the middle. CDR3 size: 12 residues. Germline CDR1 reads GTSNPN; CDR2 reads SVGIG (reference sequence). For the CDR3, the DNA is TGTGCCTGGAGTTGGCTCCCTGGTGAGCAGTTCTTC. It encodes CAWSWLPGEQFF.

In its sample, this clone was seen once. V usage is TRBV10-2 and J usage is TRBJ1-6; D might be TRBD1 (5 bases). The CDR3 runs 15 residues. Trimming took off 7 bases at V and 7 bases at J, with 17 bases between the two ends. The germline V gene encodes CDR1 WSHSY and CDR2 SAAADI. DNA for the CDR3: TGCGCCAGCACCGCGCGTGAGGGGATGAATTCACCCCTCCACTTT. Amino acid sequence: CASTAREGMNSPLHF.

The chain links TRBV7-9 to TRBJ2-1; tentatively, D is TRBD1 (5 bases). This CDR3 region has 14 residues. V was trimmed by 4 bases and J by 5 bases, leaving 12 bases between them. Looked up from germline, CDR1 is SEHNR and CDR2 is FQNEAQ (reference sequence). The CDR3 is CASSSFDSHNEQFF. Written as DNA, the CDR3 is TGTGCCAGCAGCTCCTTTGACAGCCACAATGAGCAGTTCTTC.

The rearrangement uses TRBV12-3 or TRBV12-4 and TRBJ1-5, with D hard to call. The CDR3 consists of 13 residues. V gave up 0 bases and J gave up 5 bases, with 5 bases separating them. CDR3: CASSLAGDQPQHF. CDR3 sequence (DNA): TGTGCCAGCAGTTTAGCGGGCGATCAGCCCCAGCATTTT.

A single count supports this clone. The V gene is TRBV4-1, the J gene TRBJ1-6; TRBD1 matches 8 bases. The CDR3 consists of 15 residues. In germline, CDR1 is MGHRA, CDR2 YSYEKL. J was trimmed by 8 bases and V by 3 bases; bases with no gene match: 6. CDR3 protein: CASSQPDRDYSPLHF. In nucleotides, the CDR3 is TGCGCCAGCAGCCAGCCGGACAGGGATTATTCACCCCTCCACTTT.

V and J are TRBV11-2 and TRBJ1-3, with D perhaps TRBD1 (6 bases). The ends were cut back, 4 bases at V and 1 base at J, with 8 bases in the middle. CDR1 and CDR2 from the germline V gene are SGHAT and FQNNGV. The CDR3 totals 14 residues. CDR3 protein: CASSYRVSGNTIYF. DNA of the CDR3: TGTGCCAGCAGCTACAGGGTATCTGGAAACACCATATATTTT.

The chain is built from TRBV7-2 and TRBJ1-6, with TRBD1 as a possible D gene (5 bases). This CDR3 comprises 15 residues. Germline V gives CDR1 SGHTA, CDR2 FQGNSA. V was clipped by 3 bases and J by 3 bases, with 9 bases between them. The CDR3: CASSLADNYNSPLHF. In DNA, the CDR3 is TGTGCCAGCAGCTTGGCGGACAACTATAATTCACCCCTCCACTTT.